A selection of T cell receptor beta chains follows, all from one sample in a study of beta chain features in type 1 diabetes. Here immunoSEQ multiplex PCR was the method, and the copy in TCRdb shows in-frame clones only, minus some. This table has about 320,000 clones, 12% to 15% appearing once. The sequenced sample consisted of central memory CD4+ T cells from blood. These TCRs come from a man between 25 and 39 years old in good health. The CDR3 runs from the conserved cysteine through the conserved F or W. The D gene is left open where the match is weak. Expanded clones get a size class; other rows say once, few or many, or leave the size out.

v_gene	d_gene	j_gene	abundance	CDR3aa	CDR3nt
TRBV7-2	TRBD1	TRBJ2-5	-	CASSRDRGKGETQYF	TGTGCCAGCAGTCGGGACAGGGGAAAAGGAGAGACCCAGTACTTC
TRBV18	-	TRBJ2-5	-	CASSPPLAGRGETQYF	TGTGCCAGCTCACCACCCCTAGCCGGCAGGGGTGAGACCCAGTACTTC
TRBV6-5	TRBD1	TRBJ2-7	-	CASTGTGKSYEQYF	TGTGCCAGCACCGGGACAGGGAAATCCTACGAGCAGTACTTC
TRBV19	-	TRBJ2-3	-	CASSRGLDTQYF	TGTGCCAGTAGTAGGGGTTTAGATACGCAGTATTTT
TRBV6-1	-	TRBJ2-1	few	CASSPLRDYNEQFF	TGTGCCAGCAGTCCCCTCCGGGACTACAATGAGCAGTTCTTC
TRBV6-6	-	TRBJ2-2	-	CASAYGQYTGELFF	TGTGCCAGCGCCTACGGACAGTACACCGGGGAGCTGTTTTTT
TRBV5-3	TRBD2	TRBJ2-2	-	CARAKAVSGSWNTGELFF	TGTGCCAGAGCTAAGGCGGTTAGCGGGAGTTGGAACACCGGGGAGCTGTTTTTT
TRBV10-3	-	TRBJ1-1	few	CAIKFVQEGTEAFF	TGTGCCATCAAATTCGTTCAGGAGGGCACTGAAGCTTTCTTT
TRBV5-1	TRBD1	TRBJ2-2	few	CASSFGTGVTGELFF	TGCGCCAGCAGCTTTGGGACAGGGGTCACCGGGGAGCTGTTTTTT
TRBV9	TRBD2	TRBJ2-3	-	CASSPGTSGGTQYF	TGTGCCAGCAGCCCCGGGACTAGCGGGGGGACGCAGTATTTT
TRBV10-3	-	TRBJ1-4	many	CAIRDRRDEKLFF	TGTGCCATCCGGGACCGAAGGGATGAAAAACTGTTTTTT
TRBV19	TRBD2	TRBJ2-4	many	CASSIDRSGRGDIQYF	TGTGCCAGTAGTATAGATCGCTCAGGGAGGGGTGACATTCAGTACTTC
TRBV2	-	TRBJ1-1	-	CASSVDGGNTEAFF	TGTGCCAGCAGTGTAGATGGGGGGAACACTGAAGCTTTCTTT
TRBV7-2	-	TRBJ2-2	few	CASSLKEMTGELFF	TGTGCCAGCAGCTTAAAGGAGATGACCGGGGAGCTGTTTTTT
TRBV4-1	TRBD1	TRBJ1-2	-	CASSQEGGSYLSGYTF	TGCGCCAGCAGCCAAGAAGGGGGCTCCTATTTAAGTGGCTACACCTTC
TRBV7-7	-	TRBJ2-3	-	CASSGISGLTGDTQYF	TGTGCCAGCAGCGGGATCTCCGGGCTCACTGGAGATACGCAGTATTTT
TRBV6-6	TRBD1	TRBJ2-7	-	CATLGTDYEQYF	TGTGCCACCCTCGGGACAGACTACGAGCAGTACTTC
TRBV15	-	TRBJ1-5	-	CATSKGVNQPQHF	TGTGCCACCAGCAAGGGAGTCAATCAGCCCCAGCATTTT
TRBV4-2	-	TRBJ2-2	few	CASSQGDSVTGELFF	TGTGCCAGCAGCCAAGGGGACTCAGTCACCGGGGAGCTGTTTTTT
TRBV7-9	-	TRBJ2-1	few	CASSPVASSNEQFF	TGTGCCAGCAGCCCCGTAGCTAGTTCCAATGAGCAGTTCTTC
TRBV5-6	TRBD1	TRBJ2-5	-	CASSLDRGRQETQYF	TGTGCCAGCAGCTTGGACAGGGGCCGCCAAGAGACCCAGTACTTC
TRBV4-1	TRBD1	TRBJ1-2	-	CASSQAGGQGLGYGYTF	TGCGCCAGCAGCCAAGCAGGGGGACAGGGGTTAGGGTATGGCTACACCTTC
TRBV5-1	-	TRBJ1-1	-	CASSLAQANTEAFF	TGCGCCAGCAGCTTGGCACAGGCAAACACTGAAGCTTTCTTT
TRBV28	TRBD1	TRBJ2-3	-	CASSFFRGRKEDTQYF	TGTGCCAGCAGTTTTTTCAGGGGGCGCAAGGAAGATACGCAGTATTTT
TRBV6-1	TRBD1	TRBJ1-4	-	CASRLDRGREKLFF	TGTGCCAGCAGGCTCGACAGGGGACGGGAAAAACTGTTTTTT
TRBV9	-	TRBJ2-7	few	CASSVNAGAPSYEQYF	TGTGCCAGCAGCGTAAATGCGGGGGCCCCCTCCTACGAGCAGTACTTC
TRBV7-3	-	TRBJ2-3	-	CASSLAPSDTQYF	TGTGCCAGCAGCTTAGCCCCTTCAGATACGCAGTATTTT
TRBV19	-	TRBJ1-6	few	CASERGRYNSPLHF	TGTGCCAGTGAACGGGGCAGATATAATTCACCCCTCCACTTT
TRBV29-1	-	TRBJ2-3	few	CSFRRSTDTQYF	TGCAGCTTCAGGAGGAGCACAGATACGCAGTATTTT
TRBV11-2	TRBD2	TRBJ2-3	many	CASSQGAAGSTDTQYF	TGCGCCAGCAGCCAAGGAGCAGCGGGGAGCACAGATACGCAGTATTTT